A single sample gave rise to the 12 T cell receptor beta chains below, sequenced in a study of blood T cell repertoires in COVID-19. The protocol was immunoSEQ multiplex PCR, while the TCRdb copy is restricted to in-frame clones and leaves out a portion. The profile covers 200,000 to 250,000 clones, with roughly 86% appearing a single time and 4% taken by the ten largest. The sequencing input was peripheral blood. The receptors were gathered from a man aged 45 to 65 with acute or convalescent COVID-19.

This clone was observed a handful of times. The rearrangement uses TRBV27 and TRBJ1-1, with a weak D call TRBD1 (6 bases). V lost 8 bases to trimming and J lost 5 bases, with 21 bases between them. CDR3 length: 15 amino acids. Germline loops: CDR1 MNHEY, CDR2 SMNVEV (reference sequence). The CDR3 sequence: CASALPVGGRTEAFF. DNA for the CDR3: TGTGCCAGCGCCCTGCCAGTGGGGGGGCGAACTGAAGCTTTCTTT.

This chain joins TRBV6-5 and TRBJ2-3; D is possibly TRBD2 (6 bases). The germline gives CDR1 MNHEY, CDR2 SVGAGI. This CDR3 spans 15 amino acids. Trimming shortened V by 6 bases and J by 2 bases, and 15 bases separated the two germline ends. CDR3 sequence: CASRDPGLLTDTQYF. The CDR3 DNA reads TGTGCCAGCAGGGACCCGGGACTCCTCACAGATACGCAGTATTTT.

In its sample, this clone was seen once. The J gene is TRBJ2-1, the V gene TRBV27, with a possible D match to TRBD2 (6 bases). Deletions cut 5 bases from V and 6 bases from J, with 8 bases between. The CDR3 contains 12 residues. Germline loops: CDR1 MNHEY, CDR2 SMNVEV (reference sequence). CDR3 DNA sequence: TGTGCCAGCAGTGGGAGGCGCAATGAGCAGTTCTTC. As protein: CASSGRRNEQFF.

The chain has TRBV19 and TRBJ1-5, with TRBD1 matching 9 bases. The V segment lost 5 bases and the J segment 2 bases; nucleotides outside the gene matches: 7. CDR1 LNHDA and CDR2 SQIVND come from the germline V gene (reference sequence). CDR3 length equals 16 residues. Here the CDR3 reads CASSVRDRVGNQPQHF. CDR3 DNA: TGTGCCAGTAGTGTTAGGGACAGGGTAGGCAATCAGCCCCAGCATTTT. Full variable domain (missing parts from reference TRBV19 and TRBJ1-5): DGGITQSPKYLFRKEGQNVTLSCEQNLNHDAMYWYRQDPGQGLRLIYYSQIVNDFQKGDIAEGYSVSREKKESFPLTVTSAQKNPTAFYLCASSVRDRVGNQPQHFGDGTRLSIL.

The chain links TRBV19 to TRBJ1-4; D might be TRBD1 (6 bases). V was trimmed by 7 bases and J by 3 bases, leaving 15 bases between them. CDR1 LNHDA and CDR2 SQIVND come from the germline V gene (reference sequence). This CDR3 comprises 15 residues. The DNA of the CDR3 is TGTGCCAGTAAGCGAGGGGGAGAAGCTAATGAAAAACTGTTTTTT. It is translated as CASKRGGEANEKLFF. Complete variable domain (other parts from reference TRBV19 and TRBJ1-4): DGGITQSPKYLFRKEGQNVTLSCEQNLNHDAMYWYRQDPGQGLRLIYYSQIVNDFQKGDIAEGYSVSREKKESFPLTVTSAQKNPTAFYLCASKRGGEANEKLFFGSGTQLSVL.

This clone has just a few counts. The genes are TRBV9 and TRBJ2-1, with 9 nucleotides matching TRBD2. CDR3 length equals 13 residues. Germline CDR1 is SGDLS and CDR2 is YYNGEE. The trim removed 5 bases at V and 8 bases at J, leaving 5 bases unmatched. CDR3 DNA: TGTGCCAGCAGGCCTAGCGGGACCCATGAGCAGTTCTTC. Amino acid sequence: CASRPSGTHEQFF.

This sequence joins TRBV3-1 (or the pseudogene TRBV3-2) and TRBJ2-7, with 7 bases aligning to TRBD1. The germline V gene encodes CDR1 LGHDT and CDR2 YNNKEL (reference sequence). V lost 2 bases to trimming and J lost 2 bases; unmatched junction nucleotides: 0. The CDR3 runs 13 residues. CDR3 in DNA: TGTGCCAGCAGCCAACAGGGGGCCTACGAGCAGTACTTC. Translating gives CASSQQGAYEQYF.

V is TRBV30 and J is TRBJ2-7; 8 bases agree with TRBD2. The CDR3 is 13 amino acids. Trimming cost V 0 bases and J 9 bases; bases outside gene matches: 7. From germline, CDR1 is GTSNPN and CDR2 SVGIG (reference sequence). The CDR3 is CAWSVGLEMAQYF. The CDR3 bases are TGTGCCTGGAGTGTGGGACTAGAGATGGCGCAGTACTTC.

The gene calls are TRBV18 and TRBJ1-3, with 9 bases fitting TRBD1. This CDR3 is 15 amino acids long. The V and J ends lost 5 bases and 7 bases, in that order; junction bases with no gene match: 9. Germline V gene lookup returns CDR1 KGHSH and CDR2 LQKENI. In nucleotides, the CDR3 is TGTGCCAGCTCAGAGACCGGGACAGGGCCGAACACCATATATTTT. This codes for CASSETGTGPNTIYF.

The chain is built from TRBV5-5 and TRBJ2-2; TRBD1 is a possible D gene (5 bases). Between the trimmed V and J ends, which lost 0 bases and 6 bases, there was a span of 6 bases. This CDR3 is built from 13 residues. From germline, CDR1 is SGHKS and CDR2 YYEKEE (reference sequence). CDR3 residues: CASSLGGPGELFF. CDR3 bases: TGTGCCAGCAGCTTGGGGGGCCCCGGGGAGCTGTTTTTT.

This chain connects TRBV11-3 to TRBJ2-7, with no clear D. Trimming removed 1 base from V and 3 bases from J, with 10 bases in between. The CDR3 loop spans 14 amino acids. Germline V gene lookup returns CDR1 SGHNT and CDR2 YENEEA. CDR3 nucleotides: TGTGCCAGCAGCTTAGCGTCGGCGGACTACGAGCAGTACTTC. It codes for CASSLASADYEQYF.

This clone appeared many times. CDR3 loop: CASSPRQSNYGYTF. The CDR3, as DNA: TGTGCCAGCAGCCCTAGACAGTCAAACTATGGCTACACCTTC. This chain connects TRBV28 to TRBJ1-2; D might be TRBD1 (5 bases). This CDR3 spans 14 amino acids. The V gene's germline CDR1 is MDHEN and CDR2 SYDVKM. The V end lost 6 bases, the J end lost 2 bases, and 13 bases lay between the germline ends.